This TCR beta chain was observed in a study of identical twins. This clonotype was counted ten times or more. Trimming left V 3 bases short and J 0 bases short, with 16 bases between. This CDR3 is 16 amino acids long. Germline V gives CDR1 DFQATT, CDR2 SNEGSKA (reference sequence). TCRdb used MiXCR to reprocess the 5' RACE reads, holding one entry per CDR3 protein. The data contain 550,000 to 800,000 distinct CDR3 sequences, around 7.4% of them seen just once; the ten biggest clones take up about 1.5%. Separately, the same data were catalogued under a study of yellow fever vaccine responses in identical twins.

The sample taken for sequencing was PBMCs. The chain employs TRBV20-1 and TRBJ2-3; D may correspond to TRBD1 or TRBD2 (5 bases each). The receptor's source is a woman aged 18-29 years in good health. The CDR3 reads CSARGRVSSSTDTQYF. In nucleotides, the CDR3 is TGCAGTGCTAGGGGGCGGGTCAGCTCTAGCACAGATACGCAGTATTTT.